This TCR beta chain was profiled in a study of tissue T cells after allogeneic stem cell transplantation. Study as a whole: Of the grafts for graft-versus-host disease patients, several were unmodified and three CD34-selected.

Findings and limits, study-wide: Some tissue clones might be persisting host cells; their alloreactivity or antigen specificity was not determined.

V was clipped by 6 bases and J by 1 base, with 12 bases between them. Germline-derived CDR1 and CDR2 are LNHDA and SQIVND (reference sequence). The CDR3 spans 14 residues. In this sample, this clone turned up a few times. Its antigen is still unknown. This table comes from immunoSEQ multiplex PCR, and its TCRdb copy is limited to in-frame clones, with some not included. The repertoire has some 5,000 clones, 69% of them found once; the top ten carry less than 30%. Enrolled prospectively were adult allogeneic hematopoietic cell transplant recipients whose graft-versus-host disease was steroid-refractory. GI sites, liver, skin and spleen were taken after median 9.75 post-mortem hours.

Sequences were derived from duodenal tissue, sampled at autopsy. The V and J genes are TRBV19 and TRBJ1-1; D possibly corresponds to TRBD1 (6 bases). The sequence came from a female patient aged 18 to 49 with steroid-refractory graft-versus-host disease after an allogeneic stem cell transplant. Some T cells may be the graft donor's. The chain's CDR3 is CASRLPGQNTEAFF. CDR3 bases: TGTGCCAGTAGACTACCGGGACAGAACACTGAAGCTTTCTTT.